This TCR beta chain stems from a study of T cell responses to AZD1222 COVID-19 vaccine (dated by TCRdb to about 2021). Turning to the overall study: TCR sequencing covered over 230 trial participants: 200 to 210 given two doses of AZD1222 and around 25 given two doses of MenACWY control vaccine. Enrollment into the trials was organized by age into subgroups of 18-55, 56-69 and 70-plus years, and those subgroups contained roughly 150, 30 and 60 TCR-sequenced participants, respectively. Overall study outcomes, separate from this receptor: After two AZD1222 doses, spike-specific TCR breadth and depth were significantly higher than at day 0 and than in MenACWY recipients. The vaccine-associated CD4 TCRs covered the entire spike protein, and the dominant responses fell in regions 160-218 and 743-854. Nearly half of unique spike-specific TCRs reportedly recognized epitopes outside regions mutated in the B.1.351 and B.1.1.7 variants. Because no day 14 peak-response samples were available, the repertoires could be characterized only after the peak T cell response. Participants were mostly white British, with more females than males. The authors suggested clonal diversity may have been underestimated. Conclusions about previously exposed vaccinees are limited, since just six AZD1222 recipients were seropositive for SARS-CoV-2 at baseline. The 56-69-year group was small, and its depth increase did not reach significance, likely because of low power.

As regards this clone: Its recognized antigen is unknown. Per-base qualities were not stored, and no clone one base away is much larger.

The CDR3 regions of human TCRbeta chains were analyzed by immunosequencing. The paper's processing steps were these. Repertoire TCRs were matched against a reference library of SARS-CoV-2-specific TCRs generated with the MIRA antigen-specificity platform. Breadth was defined as the fraction of unique TCRs that were SARS-CoV-2-associated. Depth was defined as the fraction of total T cells that were SARS-CoV-2-associated. Using the MIRA data, every spike-specific TCR was mapped to the spike region that the TCR reacted to and assigned to either a CD4 or a CD8 class. Log10-transformed breadth and depth values were compared by one-way ANOVA with Sidak's multiple comparisons tests. TCRdb re-hosts the immuneACCESS table, in-frame sequences only. Its copies lack some clones; in the studies checked, an unresolved V gene accounts for under half of them, and the cause for the rest is not known. The DNA was the basis for D and trimming; V, J and clone size are from that table. The sample data list some 200,000 clones, and about 92% of these were observed just once. 1% of the sample is taken by the ten largest.

The time point label here, explained by the study, means: baseline before first vaccination. Sample treatment or condition, as interpreted from the label and publication: meningococcal conjugate vaccine given as trial control. Samples from vaccinated people were obtained from the UK trials COV001 and COV002, which included a single-blind randomized controlled phase 2/3 trial of AZD1222 (ChAdOx1 nCoV-19) in healthy adults. Trial participant PBMC samples were collected at day 0 and day 28 after the second dose for TCRbeta chain sequencing. The source was peripheral blood, collected on day 0 of MenACWY control vaccination. The sequence came from an adult in good health.

The CDR3 loop reads CASSRDSLYGYTF. The DNA sequence follows: TGTGCCAGCAGTCGGGACAGCCTCTATGGCTACACCTTC. The receptor chain draws on TRBV2 and TRBJ1-2, with 7 middle bases fitting TRBD1. As encoded in the germline V gene, CDR1 is SNHLY while CDR2 is FYNNEI. The CDR3 spans 13 residues, from the cysteine through the phenylalanine. Only the CDR3 part of the read is kept: 39 bases, read in frame from the first base. Germline trimming: 5 bases from V, 4 bases from J; junction bases outside gene matches: 4.